This TCR beta chain originates from a study of blood T cell repertoires in COVID-19. All enrollees were about 18 to 95 years old and from 24 US areas. Recovery among Cohort 3 donors was established by two negative PCRs, clearance, or symptom resolution. Original processing notes: Estimation of nucleated cell counts relied on the amplification of reference gene primers. The method was immunoSEQ multiplex PCR; TCRdb's version includes in-frame clones alone and lacks a portion of them. The V and J calls and clone size were taken over from that table, and D and trimming were inferred from the DNA. The table includes 200,000 to 300,000 clones, roughly nine tenths detected once. The length of the CDR3 is 15 residues. The germline V gene has CDR1 LGHNA and CDR2 YSLEER. Trimming stripped 0 bases from V and 1 base from J, with 10 bases between. This clone was detected only a few times.

The clonotype originates from a woman aged 18-29 years who had recovered from COVID-19. V gene TRBV4-3 combines with J gene TRBJ2-7, with unresolved D. Source material: PBMCs or T cells enriched from blood (not recorded which). Here the CDR3 DNA reads TGCGCCAGCAGCCAAGATCCCGCAGTTTCCTACGAGCAGTACTTC. This encodes CASSQDPAVSYEQYF.